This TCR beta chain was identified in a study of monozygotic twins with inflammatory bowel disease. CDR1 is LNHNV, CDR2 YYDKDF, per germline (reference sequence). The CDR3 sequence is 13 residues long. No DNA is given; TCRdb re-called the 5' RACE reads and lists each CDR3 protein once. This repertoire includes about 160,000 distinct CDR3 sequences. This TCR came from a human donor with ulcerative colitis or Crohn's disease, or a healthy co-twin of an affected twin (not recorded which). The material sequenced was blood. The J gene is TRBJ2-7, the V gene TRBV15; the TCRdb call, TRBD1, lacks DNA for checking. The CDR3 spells CATSRDRGPEQYF.